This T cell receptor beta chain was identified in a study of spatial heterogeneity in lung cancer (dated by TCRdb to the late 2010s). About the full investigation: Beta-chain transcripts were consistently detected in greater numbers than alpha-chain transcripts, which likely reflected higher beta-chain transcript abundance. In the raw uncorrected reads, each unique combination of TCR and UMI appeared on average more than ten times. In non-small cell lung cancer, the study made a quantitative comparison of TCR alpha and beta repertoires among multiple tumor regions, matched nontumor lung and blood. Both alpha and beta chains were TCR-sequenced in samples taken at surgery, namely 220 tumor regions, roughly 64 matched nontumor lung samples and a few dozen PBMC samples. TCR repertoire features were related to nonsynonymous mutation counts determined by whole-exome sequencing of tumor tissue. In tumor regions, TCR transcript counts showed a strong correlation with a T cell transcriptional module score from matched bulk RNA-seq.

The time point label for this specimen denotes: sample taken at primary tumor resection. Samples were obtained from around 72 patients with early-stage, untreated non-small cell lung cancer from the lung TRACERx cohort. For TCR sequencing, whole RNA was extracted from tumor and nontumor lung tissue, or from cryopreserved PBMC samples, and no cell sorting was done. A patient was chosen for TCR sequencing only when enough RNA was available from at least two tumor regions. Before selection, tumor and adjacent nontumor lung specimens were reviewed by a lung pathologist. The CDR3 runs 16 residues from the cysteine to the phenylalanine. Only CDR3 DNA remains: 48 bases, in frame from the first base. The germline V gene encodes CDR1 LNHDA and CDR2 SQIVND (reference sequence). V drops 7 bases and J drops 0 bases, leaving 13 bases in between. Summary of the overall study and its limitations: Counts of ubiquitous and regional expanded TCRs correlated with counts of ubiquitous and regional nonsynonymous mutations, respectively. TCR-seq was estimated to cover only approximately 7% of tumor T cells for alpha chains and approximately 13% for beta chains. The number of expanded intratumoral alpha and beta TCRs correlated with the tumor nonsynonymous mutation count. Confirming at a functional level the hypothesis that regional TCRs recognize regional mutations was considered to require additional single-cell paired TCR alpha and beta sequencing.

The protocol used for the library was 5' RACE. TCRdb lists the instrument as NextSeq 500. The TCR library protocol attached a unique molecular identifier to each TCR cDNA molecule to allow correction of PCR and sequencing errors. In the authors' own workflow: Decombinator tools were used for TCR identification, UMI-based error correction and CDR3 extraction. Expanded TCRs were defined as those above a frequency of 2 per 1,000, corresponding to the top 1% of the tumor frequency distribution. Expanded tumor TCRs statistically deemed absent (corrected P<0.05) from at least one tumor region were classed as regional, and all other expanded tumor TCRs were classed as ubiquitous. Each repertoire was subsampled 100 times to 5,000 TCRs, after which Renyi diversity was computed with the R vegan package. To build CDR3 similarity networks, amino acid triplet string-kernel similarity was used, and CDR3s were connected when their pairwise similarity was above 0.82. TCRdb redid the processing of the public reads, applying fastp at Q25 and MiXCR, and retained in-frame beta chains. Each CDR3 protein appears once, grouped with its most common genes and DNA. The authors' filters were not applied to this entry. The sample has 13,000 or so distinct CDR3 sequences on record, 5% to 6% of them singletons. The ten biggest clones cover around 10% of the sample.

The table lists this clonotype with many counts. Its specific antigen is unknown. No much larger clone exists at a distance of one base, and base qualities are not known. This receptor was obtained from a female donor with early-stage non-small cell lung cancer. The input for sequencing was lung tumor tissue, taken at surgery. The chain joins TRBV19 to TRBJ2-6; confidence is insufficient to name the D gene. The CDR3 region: CASKNTPLSGANVLTF. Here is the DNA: TGTGCCAGTAAAAACACCCCGCTCTCTGGGGCCAACGTCCTGACTTTC.